The sequence of this T cell receptor (beta chain) was determined in a study of shared clonotypes between healthy human individuals. Study results and caveats: Richness estimates generally favored naive over memory subsets.

Note on this clone: The antigen is not known.

Original processing methods: ImmunoSEQ yielded junction-only sequences lacking quality scores, so filtering differed. Measured with immunoSEQ multiplex PCR; TCRdb has only the in-frame clones, and not every one. D and trimming were read from the DNA, whereas the V and J calls and clone size are those reported in that table. The top ten clones hold more than 0.95% of a sample with 2 million to 2.5 million clones, about 95% of them seen once. CD45RO-negative, CCR7-selected cells formed the naive CD8 fraction, which excluded terminally differentiated effector memory CD45RA+ cells. Each of the donors was a healthy adult who was HIV-negative and had not had a recent acute infection or vaccination. The receptor was derived from a man aged 18 to 29 in good health. Material for sequencing was naive CD8+ T cells sorted from blood.

The CDR3 DNA follows: TGTGCCAGCAGCTCGACAGGGTCCAAAAACATTCAGTACTTC. It is translated as CASSSTGSKNIQYF. This chain connects TRBV7-9 to TRBJ2-4; TRBD1 agrees at 7 bases. The CDR3 loop spans 14 amino acids. The germline V gene encodes CDR1 SEHNR and CDR2 FQNEAQ (reference sequence). With 4 bases clipped from V and 2 bases from J, the junction kept 2 bases outside the gene matches.